This TCR beta chain was obtained from a study of blood T cell repertoires in COVID-19. Across the whole study: The analysed material was cDNA or gDNA that came from T cells, B-cell-depleted T cells, or PBMCs.

This clone showed up just once. Study processing details: Estimated nucleated cell counts came from reference gene primer amplification. The data were produced by immunoSEQ multiplex PCR, yet TCRdb's version contains in-frame clones alone and is incomplete. For V, J and clone size, that table is used; D and trimming come from the DNA. The sample has about 190,000 clones, 78% seen once. This TCR derives from a woman in her fifties or sixties who had recovered from COVID-19. The material sequenced was PBMCs or T cells enriched from blood (not recorded which).

CDR3 coding DNA: TGTGCCAGCAGCGGACTAGCGGGAAAGTCCTACAATGAGCAGTTCTTC. Translation gives CASSGLAGKSYNEQFF. J is TRBJ2-1 and V is TRBV5-4; 12 bases are shared with TRBD2. Losses at the gene ends were 4 bases for V and 1 base for J; bases not matched to a gene: 3. CDR3 length: 16 amino acids. CDR1 SGHNT and CDR2 YYREEE come from the germline V gene (reference sequence).